These 26 T cell receptor beta chains came from one sample sequenced in a study of T cells in localized non-small cell lung cancer. The table came from immunoSEQ multiplex PCR; TCRdb's copy has only in-frame clones and leaves some out. The sample records roughly 30,000 clones, more than 70% being singletons. Source: peripheral blood, taken before any cancer treatment. The source is a female donor of 60 years or more with stage III squamous cell lung carcinoma.

The V gene is TRBV29-1, the J gene TRBJ1-5; D may be TRBD1 (6 bases). The CDR3 contains 13 residues. Germline CDR1 SQVTM, CDR2 ANQGSEA. V gave up 3 bases and J gave up 3 bases, with 9 bases separating them. CDR3 sequence: CSVERGPNQPQHF. Written as DNA, the CDR3 is TGCAGCGTTGAGCGGGGGCCCAATCAGCCCCAGCATTTT.

The V call is TRBV5-8, the J call TRBJ1-5; 8 nucleotides agree with TRBD1. The germline V gene encodes CDR1 SGHTS and CDR2 YDEGEE. The V and J ends lost 6 bases and 5 bases, in that order; junction bases with no gene match: 7. CDR3 length: 14 amino acids. The CDR3 spells CASTTQGGYQPQHF. The CDR3 bases are TGTGCCAGCACCACACAGGGGGGGTATCAGCCCCAGCATTTT.

The genes are TRBV6-6 and TRBJ2-7, with 7 positions matching TRBD1. Trimming took 2 bases from V and 5 from J; bases not matched to a gene: 6. The CDR3 runs 14 residues. In germline, CDR1 is MNHNY, CDR2 SVGAGI (reference sequence). The DNA of the CDR3 is TGTGCCAGCAGTTACAGGCAGGGGGTCCACGAGCAGTACTTC. As protein: CASSYRQGVHEQYF.

The chain combines TRBV6-1 with TRBJ2-2, with 8 bases matching TRBD2. Trimming cost V 0 bases and J 0 bases; bases outside gene matches: 6. CDR1 is MNHNS and CDR2 is SASEGT in the germline V gene. This CDR3 is built from 18 residues. The CDR3 sequence: CASSEALLLAANTGELFF. The CDR3 DNA sequence: TGTGCCAGCAGTGAAGCCCTATTACTAGCGGCGAACACCGGGGAGCTGTTTTTT.

The chain couples TRBV7-9 to TRBJ2-5, with 9 bases lining up with TRBD1. This CDR3 contains 14 residues. The germline gives CDR1 SEHNR, CDR2 FQNEAQ (reference sequence). The trim removed 5 bases at V and 5 bases at J, leaving 6 bases unmatched. The CDR3 DNA sequence: TGTGCCAGCAGCCCTTGGACAGGGGAGGAGACCCAGTACTTC. Translation gives CASSPWTGEETQYF.

This clone has a handful of counts. The chain carries TRBV7-9 and TRBJ2-2, with D maybe TRBD2 (6 bases). Trimming took off 1 base at V and 4 bases at J, with 10 bases between the two ends. This CDR3 region has 15 residues. Germline V lookup: CDR1 SEHNR, CDR2 FQNEAQ (reference sequence). CDR3 amino acids: CASSLGDGGTGELFF. In DNA, the CDR3 is TGTGCCAGCAGCTTAGGGGACGGGGGCACCGGGGAGCTGTTTTTT. The whole variable domain, remainder taken from reference TRBV7-9 and TRBJ2-2, is DTGVSQNPRHKITKRGQNVTFRCDPISEHNRLYWYRQTLGQGPEFLTYFQNEAQLEKSRLLSDRFSAERPKGSFSTLEIQRTEQGDSAMYLCASSLGDGGTGELFFGEGSRLTVL.

This sequence joins TRBV30 and TRBJ2-7; D gene unclear. The CDR3 length is 11 residues. Trimming took off 2 bases at V and 3 bases at J, with 5 bases between the two ends. Germline V gene lookup returns CDR1 GTSNPN and CDR2 SVGIG (reference sequence). The CDR3 sequence is CAWSWGYEQYF. CDR3 bases: TGTGCCTGGAGTTGGGGCTACGAGCAGTACTTC.

The gene calls are TRBV27 and TRBJ2-3; 14 nucleotides line up with TRBD2. With 3 bases clipped from V and 11 bases from J, the junction kept 10 bases outside the gene matches. This CDR3 spans 16 amino acids. Germline V gene sequence: CDR1 MNHEY, CDR2 SMNVEV (reference sequence). The CDR3 nucleotides are TGTGCCAGCAGTTTGAGACTAGCGGGAGGGCCGGATGGGCAGTATTTT. The encoded protein is CASSLRLAGGPDGQYF.

The J gene is TRBJ2-2, the V gene TRBV5-1; tentatively, D is TRBD2 (6 bases). The V end lost 3 bases, the J end lost 1 base, and 10 bases lay between the germline ends. The germline V gene encodes CDR1 SGHRS and CDR2 YFSETQ. This CDR3 region has 15 residues. The CDR3 spells CASSSGLRNTGELFF. For the CDR3, the DNA is TGCGCCAGCAGCTCCGGACTAAGGAACACCGGGGAGCTGTTTTTT. Combining the CDR3 with reference TRBV5-1 and TRBJ2-2 gives the whole variable domain KAGVTQTPRYLIKTRGQQVTLSCSPISGHRSVSWYQQTPGQGLQFLFEYFSETQRNKGNFPGRFSGRQFSNSRSEMNVSTLELGDSALYLCASSSGLRNTGELFFGEGSRLTVL.

The V and J genes are TRBV29-1 and TRBJ2-7; D is possibly TRBD1 or TRBD2 (5 bases each). Germline lookup yields CDR1 SQVTM and CDR2 ANQGSEA. V was clipped by 4 bases and J by 2 bases, with 12 bases between them. This CDR3 has 13 amino acids. CDR3 in amino acids: CSVGQGATYEQYF. The CDR3, as DNA: TGCAGCGTTGGGCAGGGAGCCACCTACGAGCAGTACTTC.

The chain has TRBV7-8 and TRBJ2-7, with 13 nucleotides matching TRBD2. J lost 1 base, V lost 5 bases, and 8 bases had no gene match. The CDR3 consists of 17 residues. Germline values: CDR1 SGHVS, CDR2 FQNEAQ. In DNA form, the CDR3 reads TGTGCCAGCAGCAAAGGACTAGCGGGAGCATCGTCCTACGAGCAGTACTTC. Residues: CASSKGLAGASSYEQYF. Based on the CDR3 plus reference TRBV7-8 and TRBJ2-7, the full variable domain is GAGVSQSPRYKVAKRGQDVALRCDPISGHVSLFWYQQALGQGPEFLTYFQNEAQLDKSGLPSDRFFAERPEGSVSTLKIQRTQQEDSAVYLCASSKGLAGASSYEQYFGPGTRLTVT.

V usage is TRBV5-1 and J usage is TRBJ2-3; 10 bases line up with TRBD2. Germline trimming cut 0 bases from V and 4 bases from J; bases unmatched to any gene: 5. The CDR3 runs 16 residues. CDR1 and CDR2 from the germline V gene are SGHRS and YFSETQ. CDR3 amino acids: CASSLDGLAGADTQYF. CDR3 coding DNA: TGCGCCAGCAGCTTGGATGGTCTAGCGGGAGCAGATACGCAGTATTTT.

This clone has just a few counts. This sample also contains other DNA sequences that code for the same CDR3. Here the CDR3 DNA reads TGTGCCAGCAGTTACTCACGGACAGGGGGCGGCTATGGCTACACCTTC. Amino acid sequence: CASSYSRTGGGYGYTF. The chain has TRBV6-5 and TRBJ1-2; 11 nucleotides line up with TRBD1. CDR1 and CDR2 (germline): MNHEY, SVGAGI. This CDR3 is built from 16 residues. V trimming: 0 bases; J trimming: 4 bases; junction bases outside the gene matches: 4.

The CDR3 nucleotides are TGTGCCAGCAGCTTAGGGCGGGGGGGCCAGAGTGAGCAGTTCTTC. Its protein is CASSLGRGGQSEQFF. The rearrangement links TRBV7-9 to TRBJ2-1; 9 bases align to TRBD2. Germline V CDR1 and CDR2: SEHNR, FQNEAQ (reference sequence). The CDR3 extends over 15 amino acids. J lost 9 bases, V lost 1 base, and 7 bases had no gene match.

V gene TRBV4-2 combines with J gene TRBJ1-1; D not resolved. The CDR3 spans 15 residues. Germline V gene data show CDR1 as LGHNA and CDR2 as YNFKEQ. V was trimmed by 0 bases and J by 2 bases, leaving 10 bases between them. The chain's CDR3 is CASSQEWRGNTEAFF. The CDR3 nucleotides read TGTGCCAGCAGCCAAGAATGGCGGGGAAACACTGAAGCTTTCTTT.

The chain employs TRBV6-4 and TRBJ1-6; 7 nucleotides align to TRBD1. Germline lookup yields CDR1 MRHNA and CDR2 SNTAGT. V lost 4 bases and J lost 5; bases outside the gene matches: 11. The CDR3 is 17 residues long. The CDR3 DNA is TGTGCCAGCAGTGGCCCATCCGGGACAGTTAATAATTCACCCCTCCACTTT. Protein: CASSGPSGTVNNSPLHF.

This chain connects TRBV27 to TRBJ2-5; 13 positions agree with TRBD2. Germline lookup yields CDR1 MNHEY and CDR2 SMNVEV (reference sequence). V lost 3 bases, J lost 5 bases, and 6 bases stayed unmatched. There are 16 residues in the CDR3. CDR3 bases: TGTGCCAGCAGTTTGCGCGGGACTAGCGGGACGGAGACCCAGTACTTC. This translates into CASSLRGTSGTETQYF.

This clone was found once. The genes are TRBV2 and TRBJ2-1; 9 bases fit TRBD1. V was clipped by 6 bases and J by 5 bases; unmatched bases: 8. This CDR3 has 15 residues. The germline V gene has CDR1 SNHLY and CDR2 FYNNEI. CDR3 region: CASRRPGQGNNEQFF. The CDR3 DNA follows: TGTGCCAGCAGGCGACCGGGACAGGGAAACAATGAGCAGTTCTTC. The full variable domain, rest sourced from reference TRBV2 and TRBJ2-1, is EPEVTQTPSHQVTQMGQEVILRCVPISNHLYFYWYRQILGQKVEFLVSFYNNEISEKSEIFDDQFSVERPDGSNFTLKIRSTKLEDSAMYFCASRRPGQGNNEQFFGPGTRLTVL.

This clone has just one count. This sample also contains other DNA sequences that code for the same CDR3. The J gene is TRBJ2-5, the V gene TRBV2, with D uncertain. Germline V lookup: CDR1 SNHLY, CDR2 FYNNEI. V was cut by 3 bases and J by 5 bases, with 1 base left in between. This CDR3 spans 10 amino acids. The chain's CDR3 is CASSEETQYF. CDR3 coding DNA: TGTGCCAGCAGTGAGGAGACCCAGTACTTC.

The gene calls are TRBV15 and TRBJ2-3, with D hard to call. The V gene's germline CDR1 is LNHNV and CDR2 YYDKDF (reference sequence). CDR3 length equals 12 residues. V was clipped by 2 bases and J by 3 bases, with 3 bases between them. CDR3 nucleotide sequence: TGTGCCACCAGCAGACTAACAGATACGCAGTATTTT. Residues: CATSRLTDTQYF.

The CDR3 loop is CASSLRGEDQPQHF. The CDR3 region has the DNA TGTGCCAGCAGTTTGAGAGGGGAGGATCAGCCCCAGCATTTT. The gene calls are TRBV28 and TRBJ1-5, with D possibly being TRBD1 (5 bases). The CDR3 spans 14 residues. Germline V gene lookup returns CDR1 MDHEN and CDR2 SYDVKM. V lost 3 bases and J lost 5, with 11 bases in between.

J is TRBJ1-2 and V is TRBV30; D remains unclear. CDR3 length: 13 residues. The V and J ends lost 4 bases and 5 bases respectively, with 14 bases between them. CDR1 is GTSNPN, CDR2 SVGIG, per germline (reference sequence). CDR3: CAWIGGPTYGYTF. CDR3 coding DNA: TGTGCCTGGATAGGTGGACCAACTTATGGCTACACCTTC.

This clone was counted once. The J gene is TRBJ2-2, the V gene TRBV18; D unclear. Trimming cost V 2 bases and J 2 bases, with 12 bases left between them. Per germline, CDR1 KGHSH and CDR2 LQKENI. This CDR3 has 16 residues. The DNA for the CDR3 is TGTGCCAGCTCACCAAGGCCAGATACAAACACCGGGGAGCTGTTTTTT. Its translation: CASSPRPDTNTGELFF.

This chain uses TRBV28 with TRBJ1-4, with no clear D. The CDR3 sequence is 14 residues long. Germline V CDR1 and CDR2: MDHEN, SYDVKM. The germline V and J ends were trimmed by 3 bases and 3 bases, with 8 bases remaining between them. The CDR3 loop is CASSFKGANEKLFF. Written as DNA, the CDR3 is TGTGCCAGCAGTTTTAAGGGAGCTAATGAAAAACTGTTTTTT.

The chain carries TRBV18 and TRBJ1-1; TRBD1 is a possible D gene (6 bases). Germline V gene sequence: CDR1 KGHSH, CDR2 LQKENI. Trimming shortened V by 4 bases and J by 2 bases, and 8 bases separated the two germline ends. The CDR3 covers 13 residues. The CDR3 region is CASSLGANTEAFF. DNA of the CDR3: TGTGCCAGCTCACTGGGGGCTAACACTGAAGCTTTCTTT.

This chain connects TRBV9 to TRBJ1-2; 7 nucleotides align to TRBD1. The CDR3 covers 14 residues. Germline CDR1 and CDR2: SGDLS and YYNGEE. The J segment lost 8 bases and the V segment lost 1 base, leaving 8 bases of the junction unmatched. The CDR3 region is CASSVSDRKGGYTF. CDR3 bases: TGTGCCAGCAGCGTATCGGACAGGAAGGGCGGCTACACCTTC.